A selection of T cell receptor beta chains follows, all from one sample in a study of cytomegalovirus exposure and HLA in healthy donors. Repertoires were generated with immunoSEQ multiplex PCR, while TCRdb's copy carries only in-frame clones and drops some. The repertoire includes approximately 100,000 clones, 75% to 85% of them detected once, and 2% to 2.5% sits in the top ten. Source material: PBMCs. The source is a young man in good health and CMV-seronegative. Both conserved end residues are part of each CDR3. D genes are given only for firm matches. Some rows mark clone size as missing; the rest say once, few, many or name a class of expanded clone.

TRBJ2-1 | - | TRBV2 | - | CASSYSNEQFF | TGTGCCAGCAGTTACAGTAATGAGCAGTTCTTC
TRBJ2-5 | - | TRBV9 | TRBD1 | CASSVVGTALGPLGAQYF | TGTGCCAGCAGCGTAGTTGGGACAGCGTTGGGCCCATTGGGGGCCCAGTACTTC
TRBJ2-2 | once | TRBV14 | - | CASSQRDTGELFF | TGTGCCAGCAGCCAACGGGACACCGGGGAGCTGTTTTTT
TRBJ2-3 | - | TRBV7-9 | TRBD2 | CASSPASGGARGTDTQYF | TGTGCCAGCAGCCCCGCCAGCGGGGGGGCCCGGGGCACAGATACGCAGTATTTT
TRBJ1-1 | - | TRBV6-1 | - | CASSVSGNTEAFF | TGTGCCAGCAGTGTGTCAGGAAACACTGAAGCTTTCTTT
TRBJ1-4 | - | TRBV18 | TRBD1 | CASSFTQGINEKLFF | TGTGCCAGCTCATTTACACAGGGGATAAATGAAAAACTGTTTTTT
TRBJ1-1 | - | TRBV6-5 | - | CASSYSSTGTEAFF | TGTGCCAGCAGTTACTCGAGTACGGGAACTGAAGCTTTCTTT
TRBJ1-5 | few | TRBV4-1 | TRBD1 | CASSQTDRGLNQPQHF | TGCGCCAGCAGCCAAACCGACAGGGGACTTAATCAGCCCCAGCATTTT
TRBJ2-7 | - | TRBV9 | - | CASSVAGDPSYEQYF | TGTGCCAGCAGCGTCGCAGGCGACCCCTCCTACGAGCAGTACTTC
TRBJ1-5 | few | TRBV6-5 | - | CASSYSAYSNQPQHF | TGTGCCAGCAGTTACTCTGCCTATAGCAATCAGCCCCAGCATTTT
TRBJ1-4 | - | TRBV7-8 | - | CASSLEEDPEKLFF | TGTGCCAGCAGCTTGGAGGAGGACCCTGAAAAACTGTTTTTT
TRBJ1-5 | - | TRBV5-6 | TRBD1 | CASSSGTGLGPQHF | TGTGCCAGCAGCTCCGGGACAGGCCTCGGGCCCCAGCATTTT
TRBJ2-7 | - | TRBV10-3 | TRBD1 | CAIRGTGDLYEQYF | TGTGCCATCCGGGGGACAGGGGACCTCTACGAGCAGTACTTC
TRBJ1-2 | - | TRBV5-4 | - | CASRGQLNYGYTF | TGTGCCAGCAGAGGACAGCTCAACTATGGCTACACCTTC
TRBJ1-3 | - | TRBV19 | TRBD1 | CASTEGTGGNTIYF | TGTGCCAGTACCGAAGGGACAGGCGGAAACACCATATATTTT
TRBJ2-1 | few | TRBV2 | - | CASRGLNEQFF | TGTGCCAGCAGGGGACTCAATGAGCAGTTCTTC
TRBJ1-6 | - | TRBV6-4 | - | CASSAGNQEPLHF | TGTGCCAGCAGTGCCGGGAACCAAGAGCCCCTCCACTTT
TRBJ1-3 | few | TRBV7-9 | TRBD1 | CASSLNSRGQAGNTIYF | TGTGCCAGCAGCTTGAACTCAAGGGGGCAGGCGGGAAACACCATATATTTT
TRBJ2-1 | - | TRBV9 | - | CASSSSGSSYNEQFF | TGTGCCAGCAGCTCGTCTGGGAGCTCCTACAATGAGCAGTTCTTC
TRBJ1-1 | - | TRBV27 | TRBD1 | CASSLHRGTEAFF | TGTGCCAGCAGTTTACACAGGGGCACTGAAGCTTTCTTT
TRBJ1-5 | - | TRBV29-1 | - | CSVEVGGSNQPQHF | TGCAGCGTTGAAGTAGGAGGGAGCAATCAGCCCCAGCATTTT
TRBJ2-3 | - | TRBV5-6 | - | CASSLVRGVTDTQYF | TGTGCCAGCAGCTTGGTACGCGGGGTAACAGATACGCAGTATTTT
TRBJ2-7 | - | TRBV14 | - | CASSQQGYEQYF | TGTGCCAGCAGCCAACAGGGATACGAGCAGTACTTC
TRBJ2-7 | - | TRBV11-2 | - | CASSLDSRRYRSGATYEQYF | TGTGCCAGCAGCTTAGATTCTCGGCGTTACAGGTCAGGGGCCACCTACGAGCAGTACTTC
TRBJ1-1 | - | TRBV29-1 | - | CSGRVMNTEAFF | TGCAGCGGGAGGGTCATGAACACTGAAGCTTTCTTT
TRBJ2-5 | - | TRBV5-4 | TRBD1 | CASSLSTGWGETQYF | TGTGCCAGCAGCTTGTCGACAGGGTGGGGAGAGACCCAGTACTTC
TRBJ1-2 | - | TRBV19 | - | CASSLQGGGYTF | TGTGCCAGTAGTCTACAGGGTGGGGGCTACACCTTC
TRBJ2-7 | - | TRBV9 | TRBD2 | CASSPRTSSYEQYF | TGTGCCAGCAGCCCCCGGACTAGTTCCTACGAGCAGTACTTC
TRBJ2-5 | - | TRBV5-6 | TRBD2 | CASSLSGGAGETQYF | TGTGCCAGCAGCCTGAGCGGGGGGGCAGGGGAGACCCAGTACTTC
TRBJ2-1 | - | TRBV4-1 | TRBD1 | CASSQEGTGGGFGEQFF | TGCGCCAGCAGCCAAGAAGGAACAGGGGGCGGTTTCGGTGAGCAGTTCTTC
TRBJ2-3 | few | TRBV9 | TRBD2 | CASSPGLGRDTQYF | TGTGCCAGCAGCCCGGGACTAGGGCGTGATACGCAGTATTTT
TRBJ1-1 | - | TRBV15 | - | CATSSRVNTEAFF | TGTGCCACCAGCAGTCGGGTGAACACTGAAGCTTTCTTT
TRBJ1-5 | - | TRBV27 | TRBD1 | CASSPDRGNQPQHF | TGTGCCAGCAGTCCCGACAGGGGCAATCAGCCCCAGCATTTT
TRBJ1-4 | few | TRBV6-5 | - | CASSYSGVTNEKLFF | TGTGCCAGCAGTTACTCAGGGGTAACTAATGAAAAACTGTTTTTT
TRBJ1-6 | - | TRBV5-5 | TRBD1 | CASSPGTGYAPTPLHF | TGTGCCAGCAGCCCCGGGACAGGGTACGCACCCACACCCCTCCACTTT
TRBJ1-6 | - | TRBV2 | TRBD1 | CASRLGQGNSPLHF | TGTGCCAGCAGGCTGGGACAGGGGAATTCACCCCTCCACTTT
TRBJ2-5 | - | TRBV29-1 | TRBD2 | CSVAQSGRGWETQYF | TGCAGCGTTGCACAGAGCGGGAGGGGCTGGGAGACCCAGTACTTC
TRBJ2-1 | - | TRBV30 | - | CAWTPTYNEQFF | TGTGCCTGGACCCCAACCTACAATGAGCAGTTCTTC
TRBJ2-3 | - | TRBV30 | - | CAWSPGTTDTQYF | TGTGCCTGGAGTCCGGGGACTACAGATACGCAGTATTTT
TRBJ2-1 | once | TRBV10-1 | TRBD1 | CASTRDSDNEQFF | TGCGCCAGCACTCGGGACAGCGACAATGAGCAGTTCTTC
TRBJ1-4 | - | TRBV30 | - | CAWRRSWSGGQAHRETNEKLFF | TGTGCCTGGAGGCGAAGTTGGAGTGGAGGGCAGGCCCACCGGGAAACTAATGAAAAACTGTTTTTT
TRBJ2-5 | - | TRBV5-1 | TRBD2 | CASSLTSGGQETQYF | TGCGCCAGCAGCTTGACTAGCGGGGGACAAGAGACCCAGTACTTC
TRBJ1-1 | - | TRBV5-1 | - | CASSPAGQTRLEAFF | TGCGCCAGCAGCCCCGCGGGTCAAACCCGCCTTGAAGCTTTCTTT
TRBJ2-7 | - | TRBV27 | TRBD1 | CASSLPDRGEQYF | TGTGCCAGCAGTTTACCAGACAGGGGCGAGCAGTACTTC
TRBJ2-7 | - | TRBV27 | - | CASRPPGKEGSSYEQYF | TGTGCCAGCCGCCCCCCTGGGAAGGAGGGCTCCTCCTACGAGCAGTACTTC
TRBJ2-7 | - | TRBV9 | TRBD1 | CASSVEDRTYEQYF | TGTGCCAGCAGCGTAGAGGACAGGACCTACGAGCAGTACTTC
TRBJ2-1 | few | TRBV19 | TRBD2 | CASSTLAGGRYEQFF | TGTGCCAGTAGTACTCTAGCGGGGGGTCGCTATGAGCAGTTCTTC
TRBJ2-3 | few | TRBV12-5 | TRBD2 | CASGLLTGGRSADTQYF | TGTGCTAGTGGTTTGCTGACGGGGGGGCGTAGTGCAGATACGCAGTATTTT
TRBJ2-7 | - | TRBV5-1 | TRBD1 | CASSSPDRGPLSEQYF | TGCGCCAGCAGCAGCCCAGACAGGGGCCCTTTAAGCGAGCAGTACTTC
TRBJ2-7 | - | TRBV7-6 | TRBD2 | CASSLKGAGSTYEQYF | TGTGCCAGCAGCTTAAAGGGAGCGGGGTCGACCTACGAGCAGTACTTC
TRBJ1-1 | - | TRBV6-5 | - | CASRRDTEAFF | TGTGCCAGCCGCCGGGACACTGAAGCTTTCTTT
TRBJ2-2 | - | TRBV4-1 | - | CASSHPAGELFF | TGCGCCAGCAGCCATCCGGCCGGGGAGCTGTTTTTT
TRBJ2-5 | once | TRBV15 | - | CATSRAPEETQYF | TGTGCCACCAGCAGAGCTCCAGAAGAGACCCAGTACTTC
TRBJ1-6 | once | TRBV7-8 | TRBD1 | CASSPGGFGGLHYNSPLHF | TGTGCCAGCAGCCCAGGGGGGTTTGGCGGACTACACTATAATTCACCCCTCCACTTT
TRBJ2-1 | - | TRBV4-1 | TRBD2 | CASSPTSGGAKGEFF | TGCGCCAGCAGCCCTACTAGCGGGGGGGCCAAGGGGGAGTTCTTC
TRBJ2-2 | - | TRBV25-1 | TRBD1 | CASSAAEQGVTGELFF | TGTGCCAGCAGTGCCGCGGAACAGGGGGTTACCGGGGAGCTGTTTTTT
TRBJ1-5 | - | TRBV15 | TRBD1 | CATSGGQGVLGNQPQHF | TGTGCCACCAGCGGAGGACAGGGGGTTTTGGGCAATCAGCCCCAGCATTTT
TRBJ1-2 | - | TRBV21-1 | - | CASSPHFRGSGYTF | TGTGCCAGCAGCCCACACTTCAGAGGATCTGGCTACACCTTC